The present T cell receptor (beta chain) was sequenced within a study of T cell responses to AZD1222 COVID-19 vaccine. Study results and limitations: Recipients of two AZD1222 doses showed rising Spike-specific TCR breadth and depth. Spike as a whole was targeted by vaccine-associated CD4 TCRs, dominant at 160-218 and 743-854. White British people made up most donors, females outnumbered males, and clonal diversity was possibly underestimated.

Pooled in the analysis were second doses at about 4 or about 12 weeks. The V gene's germline CDR1 is SGHKS and CDR2 YYEKEE (reference sequence). V was shortened by 4 bases and J by 2 bases, with 18 bases between the two germline ends. The CDR3 length is 16 residues. Profiling relied on immunoSEQ multiplex PCR, and the TCRdb table lists in-frame clones only, not all of them. This table holds more than 90,000 clones, approximately 90% found once. As to this clone: The antigen remains undetermined.

The sample in question was peripheral blood, obtained 28 days after the second AZD1222 dose. The clonotype was recovered from an adult who received the AZD1222 COVID-19 vaccine. This chain joins TRBV5-5 and TRBJ1-2, with D possibly matching TRBD1 (5 bases). CDR3 protein: CASSRASFGANYGYTF. For the CDR3, the DNA is TGTGCCAGCAGCCGGGCCTCATTCGGGGCAAACTATGGCTACACCTTC.